The rows below give T cell receptor beta chains drawn from one sample of a study of T-cell reconstitution after alpha-beta-depleted transplantation in children. TCRdb called the PCR reads again in MiXCR, with one record for every CDR3 protein. The table includes about 300,000 distinct CDR3 sequences, about a tenth detected once. The starting material was PBMCs, obtained before TCRalphabeta/CD19-depleted stem cell transplant. These receptors were collected from a boy less than two years old with acute myeloid leukemia, due to receive a stem cell transplant. CDR3s include the opening cysteine and the closing phenylalanine or tryptophan. A D gene is named only where the DNA matches it firmly. Not every row has a clone size; where given, it reads once, few, many or a size class.

d_gene | abundance | j_gene | v_gene | CDR3aa | CDR3nt
TRBD2 | many | TRBJ2-3 | TRBV5-1 | CASSLGATSGGTDTQYF | TGCGCCAGCAGCTTGGGGGCCACTAGCGGGGGGACAGATACGCAGTATTTT
TRBD2 | few | TRBJ2-3 | TRBV28 | CASSETSGRRTDTQYF | TGTGCCAGCAGTGAGACTAGCGGGAGAAGGACAGATACGCAGTATTTT
. | many | TRBJ2-5 | TRBV6-5 | CASSYRTDQETQYF | TGTGCCAGCAGTTACAGGACAGACCAAGAGACCCAGTACTTC
TRBD1 | . | TRBJ2-4 | TRBV20-1 | CSAREGQAGAKNIQYF | TGCAGTGCTAGGGAAGGACAGGCCGGGGCCAAAAACATTCAGTACTTC
. | many | TRBJ2-7 | TRBV6-1 | CASIQQVSYEQYF | TGTGCCAGCATCCAACAGGTTTCCTACGAGCAGTACTTC
. | many | TRBJ2-6 | TRBV27 | CASSPRVNSGANVLTF | TGTGCCAGCAGTCCACGGGTTAACTCTGGGGCCAACGTCCTGACTTTC
. | . | TRBJ2-1 | TRBV3-1 | CARSHPVVRGPLSYNEQFF | TGTGCCCGCAGTCACCCCGTGGTGCGGGGGCCCCTTTCCTACAATGAGCAGTTCTTC
. | many | TRBJ2-4 | TRBV9 | CASSAGVAKNIQYF | TGTGCCAGCAGCGCCGGCGTAGCCAAAAACATTCAGTACTTC
. | few | TRBJ2-6 | TRBV19 | CASSSSHSGANVLTF | TGTGCCAGTAGTAGCTCCCACTCTGGGGCCAACGTCCTGACTTTC
. | many | TRBJ2-3 | TRBV28 | CASSFNTQYF | TGTGCCAGCAGTTTTAATACGCAGTATTTT
TRBD1 | many | TRBJ2-7 | TRBV20-1 | CSARAGTGGYEQYF | TGCAGTGCTAGAGCGGGAACAGGGGGCTACGAGCAGTACTTC
TRBD1 | many | TRBJ1-3 | TRBV20-1 | CSARFVTGGKGNTTYF | TGCAGTGCTCGCTTTGTCACAGGGGGCAAAGGAAACACCACATATTTT
TRBD1 | many | TRBJ1-4 | TRBV11-2 | CASSFDRDNEKLFF | TGTGCCAGCAGCTTCGACAGGGATAATGAAAAACTGTTTTTT
TRBD2 | few | TRBJ2-2 | TRBV6-1 | CASSEREGVNTGELFF | TGTGCCAGCAGTGAGCGGGAGGGCGTAAACACCGGGGAGCTGTTTTTT
. | once | TRBJ1-1 | TRBV3-1 | CACSKQVPNTEAFF | TGTGCCTGCAGCAAACAGGTCCCGAACACTGAAGCTTTCTTT
. | few | TRBJ2-7 | TRBV7-2 | CASSPDTSYEQYF | TGTGCCAGCAGCCCCGACACGTCCTACGAGCAGTACTTC
. | many | TRBJ2-6 | TRBV6-5 | CASSWSVVGANVLTF | TGTGCCAGCAGTTGGTCTGTCGTCGGGGCCAACGTCCTGACTTTC
TRBD1 | many | TRBJ1-4 | TRBV7-9 | CASSTTGSVNEKLFF | TGTGCCAGCAGCACGACAGGGTCCGTTAATGAAAAACTGTTTTTT
TRBD1 | . | TRBJ2-7 | TRBV7-6 | CASSSGQAYDQYF | TGTGCCAGCAGCTCGGGACAGGCCTACGACCAGTACTTC
TRBD1 | . | TRBJ2-1 | TRBV2 | CASSEKGQPYNEQFF | TGTGCCAGCAGTGAGAAGGGACAGCCCTACAATGAGCAGTTCTTC
. | many | TRBJ2-1 | TRBV20-1 | CSASRSSDYNEQFF | TGCAGTGCTAGTCGGTCTAGCGATTACAATGAGCAGTTCTTC
. | many | TRBJ1-5 | TRBV5-1 | CASYPGRSNQPQHF | TGCGCCAGCTATCCGGGGAGGTCCAATCAGCCCCAGCATTTT
TRBD1 | few | TRBJ2-1 | TRBV7-3 | CASSFQGAENEQFF | TGTGCCAGCAGCTTCCAGGGGGCTGAGAATGAGCAGTTCTTC
. | few | TRBJ1-3 | TRBV29-1 | CSVAGAGNTIYF | TGCAGCGTTGCGGGGGCTGGAAACACCATATATTTT
. | many | TRBJ1-1 | TRBV15 | CATSTDRLSGTEAFF | TGTGCCACCAGCACGGACAGACTAAGTGGCACTGAAGCTTTCTTT
. | many | TRBJ1-3 | TRBV5-1 | CASSSGWTTSSSGNTIYF | TGCGCCAGCAGCTCTGGTTGGACGACTTCCAGCTCTGGAAACACCATATATTTT
TRBD1 | many | TRBJ1-1 | TRBV12-3/TRBV12-4 | CASSPWTGGIWEAFF | TGTGCCAGCAGTCCCTGGACAGGGGGCATATGGGAAGCTTTCTTT
. | . | TRBJ2-3 | TRBV12-3/TRBV12-4 | CASRIGPSAQYF | TGTGCCAGCCGAATAGGGCCTAGCGCGCAGTATTTT
. | many | TRBJ2-1 | TRBV28 | CACQVQFF | TGTGCCTGTCAAGTCCAGTTCTTC
TRBD1 | many | TRBJ2-7 | TRBV10-3 | CAISEPGQGLSYEQYF | TGTGCCATCAGTGAGCCGGGACAGGGGCTTTCCTACGAGCAGTACTTC
. | many | TRBJ2-5 | TRBV10-3 | CAISAHRGRAQETQYF | TGTGCCATCAGTGCCCACCGGGGCAGGGCCCAAGAGACCCAGTACTTC
TRBD1 | few | TRBJ2-6 | TRBV3-1 | CASSQDRSTGGFGANVLTF | TGTGCCAGCAGCCAAGATAGGTCGACAGGGGGCTTTGGGGCCAACGTCCTGACTTTC
. | many | TRBJ2-7 | TRBV20-1 | CSAEEGVTYEQYF | TGCAGTGCTGAGGAGGGGGTAACCTACGAGCAGTACTTC
. | many | TRBJ2-1 | TRBV4-2 | CASSHRGNEQFF | TGTGCCAGCAGCCACAGGGGCAATGAGCAGTTCTTC
. | . | TRBJ2-5 | TRBV20-1 | CSARDFEETQYF | TGCAGTGCTAGAGACTTTGAAGAGACCCAGTACTTC
. | many | TRBJ1-1 | TRBV5-4 | CASSSTSMNTEAFF | TGTGCCAGCAGCTCAACGTCTATGAACACTGAAGCTTTCTTT
. | . | TRBJ2-1 | TRBV4-3 | CASSQDEGSYNEQFF | TGCGCCAGCAGCCAAGATGAGGGGTCCTACAATGAGCAGTTCTTC
TRBD1 | many | TRBJ1-1 | TRBV20-1 | CSARERLQGIQAFF | TGCAGTGCTAGAGAGCGTCTACAGGGGATCCAAGCTTTCTTT
. | . | TRBJ1-6 | TRBV28 | CASSLEPGMDNSPLHF | TGTGCCAGCAGTTTAGAGCCAGGGATGGATAATTCACCCCTCCACTTT
TRBD1 | many | TRBJ2-7 | TRBV12-3/TRBV12-4 | CASSFVLGQGAEEQYF | TGTGCCAGCAGTTTTGTTTTGGGACAGGGGGCGGAAGAGCAGTACTTC
TRBD1 | many | TRBJ2-5 | TRBV3-1 | CASSHGDRDVAETQYF | TGTGCCAGCAGCCATGGGGACAGGGATGTGGCGGAGACCCAGTACTTC
. | . | TRBJ2-5 | TRBV23-1 | CASSQSAGSSEGETQYF | TGCGCCAGCAGTCAATCGGCCGGGAGTTCGGAAGGAGAGACCCAGTACTTC
TRBD1 | many | TRBJ2-7 | TRBV7-9 | CASSLVGTGFYEQYF | TGTGCCAGCAGCTTAGTCGGGACAGGGTTCTACGAGCAGTACTTC
. | many | TRBJ2-7 | TRBV20-1 | CSATWSNYEQYF | TGCAGTGCTACCTGGAGCAACTACGAGCAGTACTTC
TRBD2 | many | TRBJ2-3 | TRBV7-3 | CASSLTRTSGTTDTQYF | TGTGCCAGCAGCTTAACGAGGACTAGCGGGACCACAGATACGCAGTATTTT
. | many | TRBJ2-3 | TRBV5-5 | CASTTSGLLTDTQYF | TGTGCCAGCACCACCTCCGGACTCCTCACAGATACGCAGTATTTT
TRBD2 | . | TRBJ2-1 | TRBV28 | CASSLSGLAEDNEQFF | TGTGCCAGCAGTTTATCCGGACTAGCAGAGGACAATGAGCAGTTCTTC
. | many | TRBJ2-5 | TRBV4-1 | CASSQDWLASRETQYF | TGCGCCAGCAGCCAAGATTGGCTAGCGAGTCGAGAGACCCAGTACTTC